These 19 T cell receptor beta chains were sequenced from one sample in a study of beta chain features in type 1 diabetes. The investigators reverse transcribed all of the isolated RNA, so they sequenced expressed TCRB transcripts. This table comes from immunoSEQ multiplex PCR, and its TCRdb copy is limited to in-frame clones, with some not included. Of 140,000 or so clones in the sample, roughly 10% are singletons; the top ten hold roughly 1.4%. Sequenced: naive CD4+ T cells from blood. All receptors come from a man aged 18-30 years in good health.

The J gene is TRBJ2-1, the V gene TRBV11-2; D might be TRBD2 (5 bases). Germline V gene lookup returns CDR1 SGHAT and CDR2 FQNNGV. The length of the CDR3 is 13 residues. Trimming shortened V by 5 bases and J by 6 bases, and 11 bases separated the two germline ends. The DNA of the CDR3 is TGTGCCAGCAGCGCCCGTGGACTCAATGAGCAGTTCTTC. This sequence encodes CASSARGLNEQFF.

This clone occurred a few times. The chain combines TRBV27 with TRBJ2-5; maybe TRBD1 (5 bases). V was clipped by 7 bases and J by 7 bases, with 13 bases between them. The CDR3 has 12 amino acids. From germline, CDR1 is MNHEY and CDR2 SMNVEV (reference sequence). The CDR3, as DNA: TGTGCCAGCAAGGGGCAGGGTGGGACCCAGTACTTC. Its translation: CASKGQGGTQYF.

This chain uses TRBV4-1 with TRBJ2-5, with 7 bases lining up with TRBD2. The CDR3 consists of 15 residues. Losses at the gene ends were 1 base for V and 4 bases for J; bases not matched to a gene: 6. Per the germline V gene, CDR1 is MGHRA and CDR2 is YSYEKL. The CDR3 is CASSQGAGRVETQYF. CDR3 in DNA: TGCGCCAGCAGCCAAGGGGCAGGGAGGGTAGAGACCCAGTACTTC.

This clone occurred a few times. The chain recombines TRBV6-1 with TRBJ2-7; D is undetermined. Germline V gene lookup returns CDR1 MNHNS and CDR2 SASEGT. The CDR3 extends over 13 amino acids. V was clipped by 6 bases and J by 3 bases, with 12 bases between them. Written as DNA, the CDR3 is TGTGCCAGCAGGTACGGTGGTGGCTACGAGCAGTACTTC. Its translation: CASRYGGGYEQYF.

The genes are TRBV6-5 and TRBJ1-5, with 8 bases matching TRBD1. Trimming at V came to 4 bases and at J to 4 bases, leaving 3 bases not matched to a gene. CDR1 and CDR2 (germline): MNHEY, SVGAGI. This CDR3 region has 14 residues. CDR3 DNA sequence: TGTGCCAGCAGTTTCAGACAGGGGAATCAGCCCCAGCATTTT. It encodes CASSFRQGNQPQHF.

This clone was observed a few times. CDR3 amino acids: CASLGTGLETQYF. DNA for the CDR3: TGTGCCAGCTTAGGGACAGGGTTAGAGACCCAGTACTTC. The gene calls are TRBV6-5 and TRBJ2-5; TRBD1 matches at 9 bases. Germline assignment: CDR1 MNHEY and CDR2 SVGAGI. With V trimmed by 8 bases and J by 4 bases, 5 bases remained unmatched. The CDR3 consists of 13 residues.

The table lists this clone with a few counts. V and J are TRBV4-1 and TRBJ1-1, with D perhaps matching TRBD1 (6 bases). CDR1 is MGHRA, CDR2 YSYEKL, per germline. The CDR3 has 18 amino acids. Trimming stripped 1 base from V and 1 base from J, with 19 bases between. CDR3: CASSQGNTGIDGNTEAFF. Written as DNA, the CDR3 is TGCGCCAGCAGCCAAGGGAATACAGGGATAGATGGGAACACTGAAGCTTTCTTT.

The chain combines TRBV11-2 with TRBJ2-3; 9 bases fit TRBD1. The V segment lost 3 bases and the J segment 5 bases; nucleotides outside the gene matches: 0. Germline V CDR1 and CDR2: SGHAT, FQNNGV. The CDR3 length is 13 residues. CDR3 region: CASSLDRGDTQYF. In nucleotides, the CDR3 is TGTGCCAGCAGCTTGGACAGGGGAGATACGCAGTATTTT.

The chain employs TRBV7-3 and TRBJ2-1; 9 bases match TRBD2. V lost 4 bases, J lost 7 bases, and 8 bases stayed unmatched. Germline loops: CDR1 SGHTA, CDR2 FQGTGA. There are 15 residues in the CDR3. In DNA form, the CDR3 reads TGTGCCAGCAGCTATCATTCTAGCGGGGCTAATGAGCAGTTCTTC. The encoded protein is CASSYHSSGANEQFF.

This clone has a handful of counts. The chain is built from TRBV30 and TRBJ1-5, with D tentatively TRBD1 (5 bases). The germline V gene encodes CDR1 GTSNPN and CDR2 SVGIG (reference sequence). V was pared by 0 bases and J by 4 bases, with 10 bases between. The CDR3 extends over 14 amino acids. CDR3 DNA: TGTGCCTGGAGTGTACGCAGGGTAAATCAGCCCCAGCATTTT. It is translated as CAWSVRRVNQPQHF.

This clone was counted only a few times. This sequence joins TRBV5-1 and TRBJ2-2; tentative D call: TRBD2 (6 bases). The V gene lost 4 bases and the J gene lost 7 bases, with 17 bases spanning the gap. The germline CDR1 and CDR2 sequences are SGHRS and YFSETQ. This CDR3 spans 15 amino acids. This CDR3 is CASSLLSGGNGELFF. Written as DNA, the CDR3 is TGCGCCAGCAGCCTTTTATCTGGGGGGAACGGGGAGCTGTTTTTT.

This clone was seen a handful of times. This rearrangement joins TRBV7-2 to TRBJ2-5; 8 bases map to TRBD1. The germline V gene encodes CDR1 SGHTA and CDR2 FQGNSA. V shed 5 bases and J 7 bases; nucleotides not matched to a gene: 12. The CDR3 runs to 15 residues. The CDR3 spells CASSPRTGFPGTQYF. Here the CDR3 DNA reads TGTGCCAGCAGCCCACGGACAGGGTTCCCTGGGACCCAGTACTTC.

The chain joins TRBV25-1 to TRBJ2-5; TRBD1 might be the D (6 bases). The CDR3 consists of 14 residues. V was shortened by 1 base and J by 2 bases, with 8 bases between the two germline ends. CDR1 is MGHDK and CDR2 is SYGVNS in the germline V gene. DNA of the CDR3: TGTGCCAGCAGTGAATTCAGGGGTCAAGAGACCCAGTACTTC. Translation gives CASSEFRGQETQYF.

The CDR3 nucleotides are TGTGCCAGCAGCTTTCACCCCGGGACTAGCGGGGGGTCACAAGAGACCCAGTACTTC. Protein product: CASSFHPGTSGGSQETQYF. This sequence joins TRBV7-9 and TRBJ2-5; the match to TRBD2 covers 15 bases. Germline V lookup: CDR1 SEHNR, CDR2 FQNEAQ (reference sequence). The CDR3 totals 19 residues. Trimming removed 3 bases from V and 2 bases from J; junction bases left unmatched: 10.

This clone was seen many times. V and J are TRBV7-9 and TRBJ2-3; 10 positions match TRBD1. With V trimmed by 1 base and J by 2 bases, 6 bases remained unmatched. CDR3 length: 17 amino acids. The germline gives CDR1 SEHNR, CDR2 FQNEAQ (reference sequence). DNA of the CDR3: TGTGCCAGCAGCTTAGAGCGCGGACAGGGGGTCACAGATACGCAGTATTTT. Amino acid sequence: CASSLERGQGVTDTQYF.

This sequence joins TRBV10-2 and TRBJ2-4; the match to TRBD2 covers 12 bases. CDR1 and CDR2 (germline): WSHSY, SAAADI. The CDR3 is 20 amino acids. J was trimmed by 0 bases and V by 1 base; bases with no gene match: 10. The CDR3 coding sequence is TGCGCCAGCAGTGAGTGGGGGACTAGCGGGTTTACGCTAGCCAAAAACATTCAGTACTTC. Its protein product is CASSEWGTSGFTLAKNIQYF.

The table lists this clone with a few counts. The CDR3 coding sequence is TGTGCCAGCAGCTTATTATCAGGAGAGACCCAGTACTTC. Its protein is CASSLLSGETQYF. The chain couples TRBV7-2 to TRBJ2-5; D gene unclear. The CDR3 extends over 13 amino acids. V lost 2 bases to trimming and J lost 4 bases, with 8 bases between them. Germline V CDR1 and CDR2: SGHTA, FQGNSA.

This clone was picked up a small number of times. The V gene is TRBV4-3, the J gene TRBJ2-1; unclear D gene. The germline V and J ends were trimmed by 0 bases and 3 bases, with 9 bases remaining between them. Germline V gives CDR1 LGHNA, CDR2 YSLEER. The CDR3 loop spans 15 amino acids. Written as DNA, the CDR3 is TGCGCCAGCAGCCAAGAGGCAACCGACTACAATGAGCAGTTCTTC. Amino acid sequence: CASSQEATDYNEQFF.

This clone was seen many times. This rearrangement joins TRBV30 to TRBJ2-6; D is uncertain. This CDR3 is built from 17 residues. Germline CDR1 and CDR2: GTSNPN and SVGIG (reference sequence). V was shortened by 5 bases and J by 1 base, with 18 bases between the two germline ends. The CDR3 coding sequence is TGTGCCTGGGCCACACCATGGGCCGTTTCTGGGGCCAACGTCCTGACTTTC. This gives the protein CAWATPWAVSGANVLTF.